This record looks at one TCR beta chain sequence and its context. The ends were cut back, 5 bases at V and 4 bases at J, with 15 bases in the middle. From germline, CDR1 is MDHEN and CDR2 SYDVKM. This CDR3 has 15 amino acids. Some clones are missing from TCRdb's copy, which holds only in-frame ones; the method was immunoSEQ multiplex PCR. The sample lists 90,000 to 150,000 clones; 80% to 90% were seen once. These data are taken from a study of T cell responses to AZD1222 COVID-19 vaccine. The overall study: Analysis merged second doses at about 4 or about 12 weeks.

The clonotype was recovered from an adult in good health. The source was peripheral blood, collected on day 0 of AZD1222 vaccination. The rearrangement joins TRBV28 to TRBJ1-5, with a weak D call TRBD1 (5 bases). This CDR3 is CASSQTNWGNQPQHF. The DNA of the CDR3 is TGTGCCAGCAGTCAAACGAACTGGGGGAATCAGCCCCAGCATTTT.